This TCR beta chain was sequenced for a study of human T cells and chemical hapten exposure. The CDR3 has 14 residues. V was trimmed by 0 bases and J by 7 bases, leaving 11 bases between them. Germline V CDR1 and CDR2: SGHRS, YFSETQ. This clonotype was seen a few times. Time point in this sample: pre-sensitization, week 0. Treatment of the sample: therapeutic diphenylcyclopropenone sensitization with weekly scalp DPC. TCRdb processed the RACE reads anew with MiXCR; each CDR3 protein has one entry. In the table there are some 200,000 distinct CDR3 sequences, 25% to 35% of which are singletons. This specimen was whole blood, taken in connection with sensitization to the hapten diphenylcyclopropenone (DPC). V is TRBV5-1 and J is TRBJ2-1, with a weak D call TRBD2 (5 bases). This clonotype was obtained from a woman aged 25 to 39 with alopecia areata. Some clones in this sample may be carry-over from other donors' samples. The CDR3 nucleotides are TGCGCCAGCAGCTTGGTTGGGATAGCGAATGAGCAGTTCTTC. It is translated as CASSLVGIANEQFF. The full variable domain, with the rest looked up from reference TRBV5-1 and TRBJ2-1, is KAGVTQTPRYLIKTRGQQVTLSCSPISGHRSVSWYQQTPGQGLQFLFEYFSETQRNKGNFPGRFSGRQFSNSRSEMNVSTLELGDSALYLCASSLVGIANEQFFGPGTRLTVL.